A single sample is the source of the 20 T cell receptor beta chains below, sequenced in a study of T cell responses to AZD1222 COVID-19 vaccine (dated by TCRdb to the early 2020s). Interpreted using the paper, the time point label stands for: about 28 days (+/-7) after the second vaccine dose. Receptor libraries were prepared by the immunoSEQ multiplex PCR assay. The immuneACCESS repertoire file appears here via TCRdb, limited to in-frame rearrangements. These files lack a portion of the clones; in checked studies, under half of the deficit traces to unresolved V genes, and the cause of the others is not known. Counted in this sample were around 190,000 clones; 94% of them appeared once. The top ten hold around 1.6% of the sample. Sequencing used peripheral blood, obtained 28 days after the second AZD1222 dose. These receptor sequences come from an adult who received the AZD1222 COVID-19 vaccine.

V usage is TRBV9 and J usage is TRBJ1-3; D is unresolved. V was cut by 0 bases and J by 4 bases, with 5 bases left in between. The CDR3 runs to 13 residues. Germline CDR1 and CDR2: SGDLS and YYNGEE. The CDR3 protein is CASSVDMGNTIYF. The CDR3 nucleotides read TGTGCCAGCAGCGTAGATATGGGAAACACCATATATTTT. The whole variable domain, remainder taken from reference TRBV9 and TRBJ1-3, is DSGVTQTPKHLITATGQRVTLRCSPRSGDLSVYWYQQSLDQGLQFLIQYYNGEERAKGNILERFSAQQFPDLHSELNLSSLELGDSALYFCASSVDMGNTIYFGEGSWLTVV.

This chain uses TRBV5-6 with TRBJ2-5; no definite D call. This CDR3 contains 11 residues. The germline V gene has CDR1 SGHDT and CDR2 YYEEEE. The ends were cut back, 1 base at V and 2 bases at J, with 0 bases in the middle. The DNA for the CDR3 is TGTGCCAGCAGCTTGCAAGAGACCCAGTACTTC. It encodes CASSLQETQYF.

A single count supports this clone. The rearrangement uses TRBV18 and TRBJ1-3; D not certain. Germline CDR1 and CDR2: KGHSH and LQKENI. The V end lost 3 bases, the J end lost 0 bases, and 9 bases lay between the germline ends. This CDR3 contains 15 residues. CDR3 DNA: TGTGCCAGCTCACCGGTCCAAACCTCTGGAAACACCATATATTTT. The encoded protein is CASSPVQTSGNTIYF. Complete variable domain (other parts from reference TRBV18 and TRBJ1-3): NAGVMQNPRHLVRRRGQEARLRCSPMKGHSHVYWYRQLPEEGLKFMVYLQKENIIDESGMPKERFSAEFPKEGPSILRIQQVVRGDSAAYFCASSPVQTSGNTIYFGEGSWLTVV.

The rearrangement uses TRBV30 and TRBJ2-7; 8 bases fit TRBD1. CDR3 length equals 12 residues. CDR1 and CDR2 (germline): GTSNPN, SVGIG (reference sequence). Losses at the gene ends were 0 bases for V and 9 bases for J; bases not matched to a gene: 4. The CDR3 coding sequence is TGTGCCTGGAGTGTGGACAGGGAAGTGCAGTACTTC. The encoded protein is CAWSVDREVQYF.

The chain couples TRBV7-6 to TRBJ1-1; possibly TRBD1 for D (5 bases). CDR1 SGHVS and CDR2 FNYEAQ come from the germline V gene. The V end lost 1 base, the J end lost 6 bases, and 15 bases lay between the germline ends. This CDR3 contains 15 residues. In nucleotides, the CDR3 is TGTGCCAGCAGCTTAGTGTTGGGGGGAGTCCCTGAAGCTTTCTTT. This codes for CASSLVLGGVPEAFF. The full variable domain, completed using reference TRBV7-6 and TRBJ1-1, is GAGVSQSPRYKVTKRGQDVALRCDPISGHVSLYWYRQALGQGPEFLTYFNYEAQQDKSGLPNDRFSAERPEGSISTLTIQRTEQRDSAMYRCASSLVLGGVPEAFFGQGTRLTVV.

The rearrangement uses TRBV13 and TRBJ2-5; TRBD1 or TRBD2 may be the D gene (6 bases each). The germline V and J ends were trimmed by 5 bases and 5 bases, with 18 bases remaining between them. There are 15 residues in the CDR3. Germline lookup yields CDR1 PRHDT and CDR2 FYEKMQ (reference sequence). CDR3 residues: CASSTSGGQWETQYF. The CDR3 DNA sequence: TGTGCCAGCAGCACGTCCGGGGGCCAGTGGGAGACCCAGTACTTC.

This clone was observed a single time. J is TRBJ1-2 and V is TRBV2, with D tentatively TRBD1 (6 bases). The CDR3 is made up of 14 amino acids. Germline loops: CDR1 SNHLY, CDR2 FYNNEI. Trimming left V 7 bases short and J 0 bases short, with 12 bases between. For the CDR3, the DNA is TGTGCCAGCAACACGGGACAATCTAACTATGGCTACACCTTC. Its translation is CASNTGQSNYGYTF.

The chain uses TRBV28 and TRBJ1-6, with a possible D match to TRBD1 (6 bases). The germline CDR1 and CDR2 sequences are MDHEN and SYDVKM. Deletions cut 5 bases from V and 7 bases from J, with 18 bases between. The CDR3 has 16 amino acids. The CDR3 DNA reads as TGTGCCAGCAGTCGAGGGGGGCCCTTAGGGAATTCACCCCTCCACTTT. Protein sequence: CASSRGGPLGNSPLHF.

The gene calls are TRBV30 and TRBJ1-2; D is possibly TRBD1 (6 bases). This CDR3 spans 14 amino acids. The V end was cut by 8 bases, the J end by 7 bases, with 23 bases between. Germline-derived CDR1 and CDR2 are GTSNPN and SVGIG (reference sequence). CDR3 in amino acids: CAGDQGRGAGGYTF. The CDR3 DNA sequence: TGTGCCGGGGATCAGGGCAGGGGCGCAGGTGGCTACACCTTC.

This clone was found once. The V call is TRBV11-2, the J call TRBJ1-2; D may be TRBD1 (5 bases). CDR1 and CDR2 from the germline V gene are SGHAT and FQNNGV. The V end lost 4 bases, the J end lost 7 bases, and 10 bases lay between the germline ends. CDR3 length: 12 amino acids. The CDR3 nucleotides are TGTGCCAGCAGCTCAGGGCTGTCTGGCTACACCTTC. Translating it yields CASSSGLSGYTF.

This clone was seen only once. V and J are TRBV4-3 and TRBJ2-1; D might be TRBD2 (6 bases). This CDR3 has 13 amino acids. Germline CDR1 and CDR2: LGHNA and YSLEER. V gave up 0 bases and J gave up 15 bases, with 15 bases separating them. CDR3: CASSQDRGRGPFF. For the CDR3, the DNA is TGCGCCAGCAGCCAAGATCGAGGGCGGGGTCCGTTCTTC.

The chain employs TRBV6-6 and TRBJ2-3; 9 bases agree with TRBD1. The germline CDR1 and CDR2 sequences are MNHNY and SVGAGI (reference sequence). The CDR3 is made up of 14 amino acids. Trimming removed 8 bases from V and 2 bases from J; junction bases left unmatched: 5. This CDR3 reads CASSRDRVTDTQYF. CDR3 DNA: TGTGCCAGCTCGCGGGACAGGGTCACAGATACGCAGTATTTT.

The chain employs TRBV4-3 and TRBJ1-5; a weak D match, TRBD1 (5 bases). The germline gives CDR1 LGHNA, CDR2 YSLEER. The CDR3 runs to 18 residues. V gave up 0 bases and J gave up 0 bases, with 15 bases separating them. DNA for the CDR3: TGCGCCAGCAGCCAAGATCTTCTAGGGGCGGCTAGCAATCAGCCCCAGCATTTT. Translation: CASSQDLLGAASNQPQHF.

The V and J genes are TRBV19 and TRBJ2-5; a possible D gene is TRBD2 (5 bases). The CDR3 contains 14 residues. Trimming removed 2 bases at V and 6 bases at J, with 13 bases between. Germline CDR1 LNHDA, CDR2 SQIVND (reference sequence). This CDR3 is CASSISGLGKTQYF. CDR3 sequence (DNA): TGTGCCAGTAGTATATCCGGACTGGGGAAGACCCAGTACTTC. Drawing the rest from reference TRBV19 and TRBJ2-5, the complete variable domain is DGGITQSPKYLFRKEGQNVTLSCEQNLNHDAMYWYRQDPGQGLRLIYYSQIVNDFQKGDIAEGYSVSREKKESFPLTVTSAQKNPTAFYLCASSISGLGKTQYFGPGTRLLVL.

This clone was seen only once. V and J are TRBV5-1 and TRBJ1-1; TRBD1 might be the D (6 bases). CDR3 length equals 14 residues. The germline CDR1 and CDR2 sequences are SGHRS and YFSETQ. V dropped 0 bases and J dropped 6 bases, with 12 bases sitting between them. The CDR3 region is CASSLGRPGAEAFF. The CDR3 DNA is TGCGCCAGCAGCTTGGGACGGCCAGGGGCTGAAGCTTTCTTT.

The V and J genes are TRBV30 and TRBJ1-4, with D possibly matching TRBD1 (5 bases). Per germline, CDR1 GTSNPN and CDR2 SVGIG (reference sequence). V lost 2 bases to trimming and J lost 0 bases, with 7 bases between them. CDR3 length: 14 amino acids. For the CDR3, the DNA is TGTGCCTGGAGTAGGGGCTCAACTAATGAAAAACTGTTTTTT. Amino acids: CAWSRGSTNEKLFF.

The rearrangement joins TRBV10-3 to TRBJ1-1, with 9 positions matching TRBD1. There are 14 residues in the CDR3. Germline V lookup: CDR1 ENHRY, CDR2 SYGVKD. J lost 5 bases, V lost 2 bases, and 3 bases had no gene match. CDR3: CAISEDRGGTEAFF. DNA of the CDR3: TGTGCCATCAGTGAGGACAGGGGGGGGACTGAAGCTTTCTTT.

The V call is TRBV6-2 or TRBV6-3, the J call TRBJ2-1; no firm D call. V was cut by 5 bases and J by 7 bases, with 15 bases left in between. CDR1 and CDR2 (germline): MNHEY, SVGEGT. The CDR3 extends over 14 amino acids. The CDR3 spells CASSQLPPQNEQFF. In nucleotides, the CDR3 is TGTGCCAGCAGTCAACTCCCCCCACAAAATGAGCAGTTCTTC.

The V gene is TRBV7-9, the J gene TRBJ2-7; D unclear. The length of the CDR3 is 14 residues. With 3 bases removed from V and 0 bases from J, the gap between germline ends came to 9 bases. From germline, CDR1 is SEHNR and CDR2 FQNEAQ (reference sequence). In DNA form, the CDR3 reads TGTGCCAGCAGCTTTAGGACCAGCTCCTACGAGCAGTACTTC. Translated: CASSFRTSSYEQYF.

The genes are TRBV9 and TRBJ1-1; possibly TRBD1 for D (6 bases). The CDR3 covers 13 residues. The germline V gene has CDR1 SGDLS and CDR2 YYNGEE. Trimming pared 4 bases from V and 3 bases from J, leaving 10 bases between. The CDR3 nucleotides are TGTGCCAGCAGCTTTCGGACAGACACTGAAGCTTTCTTT. Its translation: CASSFRTDTEAFF.